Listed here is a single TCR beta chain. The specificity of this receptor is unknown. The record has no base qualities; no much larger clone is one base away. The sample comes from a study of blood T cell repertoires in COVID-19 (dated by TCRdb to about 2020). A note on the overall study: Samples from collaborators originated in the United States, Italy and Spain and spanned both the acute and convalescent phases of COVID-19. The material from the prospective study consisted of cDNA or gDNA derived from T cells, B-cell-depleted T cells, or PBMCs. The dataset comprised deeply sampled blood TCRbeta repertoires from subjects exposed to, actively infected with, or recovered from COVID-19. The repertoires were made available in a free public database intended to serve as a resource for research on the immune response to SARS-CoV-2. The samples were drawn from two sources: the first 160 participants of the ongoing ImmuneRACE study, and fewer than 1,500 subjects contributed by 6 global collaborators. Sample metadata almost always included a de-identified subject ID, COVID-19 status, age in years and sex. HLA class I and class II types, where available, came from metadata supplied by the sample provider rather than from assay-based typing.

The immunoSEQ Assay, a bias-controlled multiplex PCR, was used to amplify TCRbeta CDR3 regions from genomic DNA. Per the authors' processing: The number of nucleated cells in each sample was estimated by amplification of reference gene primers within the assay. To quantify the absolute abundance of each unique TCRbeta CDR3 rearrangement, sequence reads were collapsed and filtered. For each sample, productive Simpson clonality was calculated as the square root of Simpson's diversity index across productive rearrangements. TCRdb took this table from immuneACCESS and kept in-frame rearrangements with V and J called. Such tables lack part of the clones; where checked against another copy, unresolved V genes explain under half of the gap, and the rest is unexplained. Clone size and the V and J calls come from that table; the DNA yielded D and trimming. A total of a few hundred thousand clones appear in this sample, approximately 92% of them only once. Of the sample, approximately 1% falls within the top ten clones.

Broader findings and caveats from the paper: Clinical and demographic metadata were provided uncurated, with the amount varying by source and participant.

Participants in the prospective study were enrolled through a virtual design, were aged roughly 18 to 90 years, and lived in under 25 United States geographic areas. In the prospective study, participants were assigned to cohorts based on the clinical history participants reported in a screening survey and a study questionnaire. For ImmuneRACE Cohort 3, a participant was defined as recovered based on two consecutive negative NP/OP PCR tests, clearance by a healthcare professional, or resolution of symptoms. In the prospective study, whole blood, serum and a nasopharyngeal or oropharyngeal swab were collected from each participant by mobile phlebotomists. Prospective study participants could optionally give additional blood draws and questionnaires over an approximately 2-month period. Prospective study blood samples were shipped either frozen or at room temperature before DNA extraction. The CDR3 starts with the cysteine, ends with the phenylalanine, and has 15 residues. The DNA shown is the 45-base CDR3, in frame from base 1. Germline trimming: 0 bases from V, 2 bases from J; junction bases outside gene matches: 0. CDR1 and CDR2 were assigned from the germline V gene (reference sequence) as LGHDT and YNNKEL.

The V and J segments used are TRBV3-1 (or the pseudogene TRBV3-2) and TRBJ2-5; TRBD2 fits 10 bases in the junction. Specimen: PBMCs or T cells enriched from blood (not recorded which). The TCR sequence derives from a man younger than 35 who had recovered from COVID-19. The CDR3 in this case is CASSQDSGGQETQYF. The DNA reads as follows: TGTGCCAGCAGCCAAGATAGCGGGGGGCAAGAGACCCAGTACTTC.